This T cell receptor (beta chain) came from a study of a mutant IDH1 vaccine in newly diagnosed glioma. The overall study: The sex distribution of treated patients was about 62% male and about 38% female, with a mean age of roughly 40 years.

This clone is a singleton in its sample. Antigen: not known. Trimming left V 2 bases short and J 3 bases short, with 15 bases between. The germline gives CDR1 SGHRS, CDR2 YFSETQ. The CDR3 has 16 residues. The sample's time point: week 11, during vaccination. Topical imiquimod accompanied each vaccine dose, which consisted of 300 ug of mutant IDH1 20-mer peptide. Measured with immunoSEQ multiplex PCR; TCRdb has only the in-frame clones, and not every one. The sample gives roughly 62,000 clones, 75% to 90% of which show up once; 1.5% to 2.5% is in the top ten. The specimen comprised PBMCs, sampled from a glioma patient whose treatment included an IDH1 peptide vaccine. The sequence was obtained from a man between 40 and 49 years old with glioma. The chain is built from TRBV5-1 and TRBJ2-1; D perhaps matches TRBD1 (6 bases). The CDR3 sequence is CASSFTGNWGYNEQFF. In DNA form, the CDR3 reads TGCGCCAGCAGCTTCACAGGGAATTGGGGCTACAATGAGCAGTTCTTC. Filled out from reference TRBV5-1 and TRBJ2-1, the complete variable domain reads KAGVTQTPRYLIKTRGQQVTLSCSPISGHRSVSWYQQTPGQGLQFLFEYFSETQRNKGNFPGRFSGRQFSNSRSEMNVSTLELGDSALYLCASSFTGNWGYNEQFFGPGTRLTVL.